This T cell receptor beta chain is drawn from a study of PD-1 blockade in classical Hodgkin lymphoma. Study results and limitations: Healthy donors reportedly exceeded newly diagnosed patients in baseline TCR diversity. Compared with baseline, CD4+ but not CD8+ TCR diversity had risen significantly by C4D1. Some patients began nivolumab under 1 year after ASCT. These patients were excluded from later analyses. It was among complete responders that baseline diversity resembled that of newly diagnosed patients.

For this clone: Its matching antigen is unknown.

Stated time point: cycle 4 day 1 (C4D1), after more than five weeks of nivolumab. There was relapse after autologous stem cell transplantation in every patient, and there was variation in brentuximab vedotin exposure. V gave up 5 bases and J gave up 1 base, with 10 bases separating them. From germline, CDR1 is SEHNR and CDR2 FQNEAQ (reference sequence). The CDR3 is made up of 14 amino acids. This table comes from immunoSEQ multiplex PCR, and its TCRdb copy is limited to in-frame clones, with some not included. The table shows fewer than 30,000 clones, with 80% to 90% occurring only once. This sample comprised peripheral blood mononuclear cells (PBMCs), obtained before the fourth cycle of nivolumab. This sequence was found in a human donor with classical Hodgkin lymphoma. The J gene is TRBJ2-3, the V gene TRBV7-9; D is possibly TRBD1 (6 bases). The chain's CDR3 is CASSPKGGTDTQYF. CDR3 nucleotide sequence: TGTGCCAGCAGCCCCAAGGGGGGCACAGATACGCAGTATTTT.